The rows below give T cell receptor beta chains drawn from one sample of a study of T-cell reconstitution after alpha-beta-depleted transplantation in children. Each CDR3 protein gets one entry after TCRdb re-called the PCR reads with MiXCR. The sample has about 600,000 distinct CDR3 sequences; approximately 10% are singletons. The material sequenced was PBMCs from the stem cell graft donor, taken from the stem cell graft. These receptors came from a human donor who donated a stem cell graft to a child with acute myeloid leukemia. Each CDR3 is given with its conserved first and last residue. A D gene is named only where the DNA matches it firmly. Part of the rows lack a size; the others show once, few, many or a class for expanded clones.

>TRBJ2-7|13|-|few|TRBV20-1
CSASDLRVREQYF
TGCAGTGCTAGCGACCTGAGGGTGCGCGAGCAGTACTTC
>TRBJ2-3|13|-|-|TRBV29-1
CSVRWSSTDTQYF
TGCAGCGTACGGTGGTCTAGCACAGATACGCAGTATTTT
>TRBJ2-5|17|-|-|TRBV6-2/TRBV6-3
CASSYGRTRTDQETQYF
TGTGCCAGCAGTTACGGCCGCACTCGGACGGACCAAGAGACCCAGTACTTC
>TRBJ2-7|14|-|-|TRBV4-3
CASSPELSRDEQYF
TGCGCCAGCAGCCCGGAGCTAAGTAGGGACGAGCAGTACTTC
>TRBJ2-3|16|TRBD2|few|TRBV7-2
CASSSSGGRGLDTQYF
TGTGCCAGCAGCTCGTCGGGCGGGAGGGGTTTGGATACGCAGTATTTT
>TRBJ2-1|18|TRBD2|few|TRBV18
CASSPIPLAGGTYNEQFF
TGTGCCAGCTCACCGATACCACTAGCGGGAGGGACCTACAATGAGCAGTTCTTC
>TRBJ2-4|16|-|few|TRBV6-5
CASSYSHLVAKNIQYF
TGTGCCAGCAGTTACTCACACCTGGTAGCCAAAAACATTCAGTACTTC
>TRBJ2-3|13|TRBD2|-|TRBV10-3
CAIGREGADTQYF
TGTGCCATCGGGCGGGAGGGCGCAGATACGCAGTATTTT
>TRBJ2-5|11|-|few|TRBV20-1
CSARLSETQYF
TGCAGTGCTAGGCTCTCTGAGACCCAGTACTTC
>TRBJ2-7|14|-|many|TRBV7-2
CASSLWASSYEQYF
TGTGCCAGCAGCTTATGGGCTAGCTCCTACGAGCAGTACTTC
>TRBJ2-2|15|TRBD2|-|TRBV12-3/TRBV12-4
CASSPTASGAGELFF
TGTGCCAGCAGTCCTACGGCTAGCGGGGCCGGGGAGCTGTTTTTT
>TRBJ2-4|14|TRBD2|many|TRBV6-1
CASSEGEGKNIQYF
TGTGCCAGCAGTGAGGGGGAGGGTAAAAACATTCAGTACTTC
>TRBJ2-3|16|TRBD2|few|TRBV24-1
CATSEPGRGGTDTQYF
TGTGCCACCAGTGAACCCGGGAGGGGAGGCACAGATACGCAGTATTTT
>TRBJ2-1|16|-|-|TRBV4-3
CASSQNLLAAYNEQFF
TGCGCCAGCAGCCAAAATCTACTAGCCGCCTACAATGAGCAGTTCTTC
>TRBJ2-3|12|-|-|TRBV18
CASSRDSDTQYF
TGTGCCAGCTCAAGGGACTCAGATACGCAGTATTTT
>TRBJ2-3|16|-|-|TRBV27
CASSRDWAPPGDTQYF
TGTGCCAGCAGTCGAGATTGGGCCCCCCCTGGAGACACGCAGTATTTT
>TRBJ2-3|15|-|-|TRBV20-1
CSAQLVAGGTDTQYF
TGCAGTGCTCAGTTGGTGGCAGGGGGCACAGATACGCAGTATTTT
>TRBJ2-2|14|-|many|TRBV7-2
CASSSTRLGGELFF
TGTGCCAGCAGCTCGACCCGGTTGGGCGGGGAGCTGTTTTTT
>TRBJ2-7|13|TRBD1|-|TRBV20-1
CSSPTTGAHEQYF
TGCAGTTCCCCAACCACAGGGGCCCACGAGCAGTACTTC
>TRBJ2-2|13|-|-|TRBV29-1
CSVGGAGTGELYF
TGCAGCGTTGGTGGGGCGGGCACCGGGGAGCTGTATTTT
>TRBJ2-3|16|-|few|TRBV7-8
CASSLGISRSTDTQYF
TGTGCCAGCAGCTTAGGGATTAGCCGGAGCACAGATACGCAGTATTTT
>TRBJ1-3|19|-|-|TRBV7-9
CASSLVGSVRGLSGNTIYF
TGTGCCAGCAGCTTAGTCGGGTCTGTCAGGGGACTTTCTGGAAACACCATATATTTT
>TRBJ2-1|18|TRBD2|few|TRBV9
CASSVRGLAGGPHNEQFF
TGTGCCAGCAGCGTCAGGGGGCTAGCGGGAGGCCCGCACAATGAGCAGTTCTTC
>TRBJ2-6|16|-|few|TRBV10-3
CAISAPTGSGANVLTF
TGTGCCATCAGTGCCCCAACAGGGTCTGGGGCCAACGTCCTGACTTTC
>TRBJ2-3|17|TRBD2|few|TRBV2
CASSDLRLAGATDTQYF
TGTGCCAGCAGTGACCTTCGACTAGCGGGTGCCACAGATACGCAGTATTTT
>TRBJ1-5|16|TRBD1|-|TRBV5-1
CASSPGQGASLGPQHF
TGCGCCAGCAGCCCAGGACAGGGGGCTTCCCTGGGGCCCCAGCATTTT
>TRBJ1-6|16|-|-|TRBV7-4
CASSLGIRDLPAPLHF
TGTGCCAGCAGCTTAGGTATCCGGGACCTCCCGGCGCCCCTCCACTTT
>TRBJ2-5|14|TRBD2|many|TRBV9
CASSLGLAEETQYF
TGTGCCAGCAGCCTAGGACTAGCGGAAGAGACCCAGTACTTC
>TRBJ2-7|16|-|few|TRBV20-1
CSARAHGGSSSYEQYF
TGCAGTGCTAGAGCCCACGGGGGTTCGAGCTCCTACGAGCAGTACTTC
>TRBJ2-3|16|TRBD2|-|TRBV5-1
CASSSSMSGRADTQYF
TGCGCCAGCAGCTCGAGTATGAGCGGGAGGGCAGATACGCAGTATTTT
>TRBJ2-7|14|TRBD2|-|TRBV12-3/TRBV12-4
CASSPGTSVYEQYF
TGTGCCAGCTCTCCCGGGACTAGCGTCTACGAGCAGTACTTC
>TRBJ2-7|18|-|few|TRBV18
CASSPSPIDREVPYEQYF
TGTGCCAGCTCACCATCCCCCATCGACAGGGAGGTACCCTACGAGCAGTACTTC
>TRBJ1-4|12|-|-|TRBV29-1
CGSGGAGEKLFF
TGCGGTAGTGGGGGGGCTGGTGAAAAACTGTTTTTT
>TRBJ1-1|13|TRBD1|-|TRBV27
CASNRQGGTEAFF
TGTGCCAGCAACCGACAGGGCGGGACTGAAGCTTTCTTT
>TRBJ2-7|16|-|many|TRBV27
CASSLATGASGYEQYF
TGTGCCAGCAGTTTGGCAACCGGGGCAAGCGGCTACGAGCAGTACTTC
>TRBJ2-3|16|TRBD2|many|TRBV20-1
CSAPELAGGGTDTQYF
TGCAGTGCTCCGGAACTAGCGGGAGGAGGCACAGATACGCAGTATTTT
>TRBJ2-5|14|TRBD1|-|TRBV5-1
CASSWGQVLETQYF
TGCGCCAGCAGCTGGGGACAGGTCTTAGAGACCCAGTACTTC